The sequence of this T cell receptor beta chain was determined in a study of regulatory T cells in long-lasting Graves disease. Study-level information: Persistent Graves' disease required over 5 years of antithyroid drugs and positive TSH receptor antibodies.

iRepertoire HTBI primers and Arm-PCR of CDR3 regions built TCR beta libraries. TCRdb re-analysed the multiplex PCR reads in MiXCR, keeping a single row per CDR3 protein. The sample lists about 290,000 distinct CDR3 sequences, around a fifth seen once, with around three fifths in the top ten. This sample's time point: persistent/refractory GD, antithyroid drugs over 5 years with positive TRAb. Extracted PBMC RNA gave rise to the TCR library. Investigators report Graves' disease was diagnosed under American Thyroid Association guidelines. V shed 4 bases, J shed 3 bases, and the junction held 19 bases outside the gene matches. The CDR3 runs to 19 residues. Germline assignment: CDR1 SEHNR and CDR2 FQNEAQ (reference sequence).

V and J are TRBV7-9 and TRBJ2-7; 9 bases agree with TRBD1. This sequence was found in a female donor with Graves disease. The sequenced sample was peripheral blood mononuclear cells (PBMCs), obtained when the disease was refractory, from a patient treated with antithyroid drugs. Here the CDR3 reads CASSSNRDRVSHSIYEQYF. The CDR3 DNA reads TGTGCCAGCAGCTCAAACCGGGACAGGGTTTCACACTCCATCTACGAGCAGTACTTC.